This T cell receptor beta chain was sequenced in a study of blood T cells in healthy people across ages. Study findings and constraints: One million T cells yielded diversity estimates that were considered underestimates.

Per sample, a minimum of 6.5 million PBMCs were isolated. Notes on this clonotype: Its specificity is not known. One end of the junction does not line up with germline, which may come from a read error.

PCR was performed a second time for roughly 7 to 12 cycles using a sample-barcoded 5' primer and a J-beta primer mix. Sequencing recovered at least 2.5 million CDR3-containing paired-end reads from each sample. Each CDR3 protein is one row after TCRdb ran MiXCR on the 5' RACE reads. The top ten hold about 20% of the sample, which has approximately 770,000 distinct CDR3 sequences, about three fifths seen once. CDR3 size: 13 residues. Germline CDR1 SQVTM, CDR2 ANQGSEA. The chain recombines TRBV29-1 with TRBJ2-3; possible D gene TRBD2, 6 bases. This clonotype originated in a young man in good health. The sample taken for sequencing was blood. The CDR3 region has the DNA TGCAGCATCGGGACTCAAGCGTCAGATACGCGGTATTTT. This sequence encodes CSIGTQASDTRYF.